This TCR beta chain was sequenced during a study of vaccination and CD4 T cells after COVID-19. Treatment defined: 10-day PBMC culture with coronavirus spike peptide pools or control peptides (ViraFEST assay). The collection of CD4+ T cells from the unexposed donor took place before the COVID-19 pandemic (2011-2018). Days 3 and 7 saw half the medium replaced with fresh IL-2 medium. This clonotype was seen only a few times. Its antigen is unknown. V dropped 6 bases and J dropped 4; count of bases not matched to a gene: 4. Germline CDR1 reads MNHNS; CDR2 reads SASEGT. The CDR3 contains 14 residues. Cultured CD4+ T cell DNA underwent sequencing with the Oncomine TCR Beta short-read assay. Extraction of genomic DNA was performed on cultured CD4+ T cells. TCRdb processed the PCR reads anew with MiXCR; each CDR3 protein has one entry. Found here are around 9,000 distinct CDR3 sequences, 25% to 40% of them singletons; the top ten hold about a fifth.

The sequence derives from a human donor in good health. The rearrangement uses TRBV6-1 and TRBJ2-5, with 11 bases fitting TRBD2. Sequencing input: CD4+ T cells from blood, cultured in vitro. The CDR3 DNA is TGTGCCAGCAGCCATACTAGCGGGAGAGAGACCCAGTACTTC. Amino acid sequence: CASSHTSGRETQYF.